The clone carrying this T cell receptor beta chain was counted a few times. The antigen remains undetermined. V shed 0 bases and J shed 2 bases, with 18 bases lying between them. Germline V gives CDR1 MGHRA, CDR2 YSYEKL. There are 18 residues in the CDR3. This sample was taken from a study of T cell repertoires in cytomegalovirus infection. Notes on the study in general: Pooled public TCR beta family frequency picked out CMV carriers with the relevant HLA.

TCRdb re-called the reads through MiXCR, storing one row per CDR3 protein. The repertoire has 650,000 to 900,000 distinct CDR3 sequences, 30% to 35% of them found once; the top ten carry over 10%. Specimen: cultured CD8+ T cells from PBMCs, collected from culture after CMV antigen stimulation. This clonotype was obtained from a human donor in good health (CMV status not recorded). Some clones in this sample may be carry-over from other donors' samples. This chain links TRBV4-1 with TRBJ2-3; tentative D call: TRBD2 (7 bases). The CDR3 DNA reads as TGCGCCAGCAGCCAAGAAGGGGGACGGGGGGTGTACACAGATACGCAGTATTTT. As protein: CASSQEGGRGVYTDTQYF.